This note documents a single T cell receptor (beta chain) sequence. Which antigen it targets is not known. Nothing much larger sits one base from this clone, and base qualities are not available. Other DNA sequences in the sample encode the same CDR3. The data are from a study of shared clonotypes between healthy human individuals (dated by TCRdb to 2020 to 2022). General notes on the study: The cohort included three men and a couple of women between 18 and 49 years of age. Per donor, three plates each were used for CD4 naive and CD4 memory, two for CD8 naive, and one for CD8 memory. Blood TCR repertoires of a handful of healthy adults were deeply sequenced to estimate repertoire size and the extent of clonotype sharing between individuals. To increase sequencing depth and limit assay-specific biases, TCR repertoire library preparation and sequencing were carried out by different laboratories using diverse techniques. Each donor's leukapheresis produced roughly between roughly 0.9 and 8.9 billion PBMCs. Study-wide conclusions, independent of this receptor: Pairwise subsampling indicated that sequencing depth was expected to affect the degree of clonotype sharing among donors. Across several donors, roughly 5.4% of naive CD4, roughly 3.5% of naive CD8, about 2.3% of memory CD4, and approximately 0.4% of memory CD8 clonotypes were shared. Clonotypes shared by all four sorted-subset donors showed higher generation probabilities than non-shared clonotypes. Only blood was sampled, and tissue TCR repertoires likely differ from those in blood. The genetic and exposure-history diversity represented was limited by the small number of donors. Naive subsets generally had larger estimated clonotype richness than memory subsets. Incomplete sequencing was indicated by rarefaction of sorted-subset datasets, despite the large sequencing depth.

Donors were healthy HIV-negative adults with no recently reported acute infections or vaccinations. Every donor was a Caucasian adult residing in Nashville, Tennessee, USA. CD4+ T cells were enriched through magnetic negative selection, after which naive cells were positively selected on CD45RA and the remaining negative fraction served as the memory subset. Blood was collected by leukapheresis, and PBMCs were isolated by Ficoll-Histopaque density gradient centrifugation and then cryopreserved in liquid nitrogen vapor phase. Analytical flow cytometry was used to check the purity and quantity of each magnetically sorted T cell population. Each sorted fraction had its genomic DNA isolated and then quantified by UV absorbance on a Nanodrop 2000c. TCR CDR3 regions were amplified from genomic DNA by multiplex PCR using the deep immunoSEQ assay. Genomic DNA extracted from each cell subset was distributed evenly over all wells of several immunoSEQ 96-well plates, and each plate served as one replicate. Each replicate PCR for sorted subsets received roughly 0.2 ug genomic DNA, equal to about 30,000 T cell genomes. The purified libraries were quantified using a Qubit 3.0 fluorometer, sized with a Bioanalyzer 2100, and then quantified again using the KAPA Library Quantification kit. A separate single-read 150-cycle Illumina NextSeq 550 flow cell was used to sequence each immunoSEQ 96-well plate. Processing in the source paper ran as follows. Because only junctional sequences without quality scores were contained in the immunoSEQ output, filtering matching that applied to full-length reads could not be performed. To assign V/J genes and CDR3, sequences were annotated using PyIR, a Python wrapper for IgBLAST v1.9, with IMGT germline references. Reads were removed for weak V/J assignments (E-value above 1e-6), missing CDR3, stop codons, out-of-frame junctions, or ambiguous translated residues. V3J clonotypes were defined as sequences sharing an identical inferred V gene, J gene, and CDR3 amino acid sequence. Percentage overlap between repertoires was computed as shared unique clonotypes divided by the size of the smaller repertoire. Three approaches were used to assess repertoire richness: RTK rarefaction, the Chao1 estimator, and Recon v2.1 estimates of unobserved clonotypes. For all TCRbeta clonotypes obtained by the gDNA method from a few donors, generation probabilities were computed with OLGA. This is the immuneACCESS table as TCRdb keeps it, with only in-frame sequences that have V and J called. A part of the clones is gone; compared with another copy, unresolved V genes explain less than half, and the rest is unexplained. D and trimming come from the DNA, and the V and J calls and clone size come from that table. For this sample there are some 2.4 million clones; approximately 94% appear just once. Roughly 0.36% of the sample is in the top ten clones.

CDR1 and CDR2, per the germline V gene, are SGHRS and YFSETQ. The V end loses 1 base and the J end loses 4 bases, and a stretch of 8 bases separates them. Its CDR3 holds 13 amino acids, cysteine through phenylalanine. The entry retains the CDR3 DNA only, 39 bases that are in frame from base 1. Recombination linked TRBV5-1 to TRBJ1-2; confidence is insufficient to name the D gene. Input material: naive CD4+ T cells from PBMCs. This specimen's cell subset or site label, interpreted: CD45RA+ positively selected. This clonotype was obtained from a man younger than 35 in good health. Some clones in this sample may be carry-over from other donors' samples. The encoded CDR3 is CASSLTGAYGYTF. At the DNA level, the sequence is TGCGCCAGCAGCTTGACGGGAGCCTATGGCTACACCTTC.